Listed below are T cell receptor beta chains from one sample, sequenced in a study of T cell changes during pregnancy in multiple sclerosis. The method was immunoSEQ multiplex PCR; TCRdb's version includes in-frame clones alone and lacks a portion of them. The top ten clones hold 0.6% to 0.8% of a sample with about 31,000 clones, about 90% of them seen once. Sequencing used CD4+ T cells from peripheral blood mononuclear cells, obtained in the first trimester of pregnancy. Receptor source: a female donor in good health, enrolled as a control in a pregnancy study. CDR3s include the opening cysteine and the closing phenylalanine or tryptophan. A D gene is named only where the DNA matches it firmly. Not all rows give a size; the values are once, few, many and, for expanded clones, a class.

j_gene | abundance | v_gene | d_gene | CDR3aa | CDR3nt
TRBJ2-6 | . | TRBV2 | . | CASRYQGGGANVLTF | TGTGCCAGCAGATATCAGGGGGGTGGGGCCAACGTCCTGACTTTC
TRBJ2-5 | once | TRBV5-4 | . | CASSLLAGRETQYF | TGTGCCAGCAGCTTGCTGGCGGGTAGGGAGACCCAGTACTTC
TRBJ1-2 | once | TRBV27 | TRBD1 | CASSYRGLYGYTF | TGTGCCAGCAGCTACAGGGGGCTCTATGGCTACACCTTC
TRBJ2-5 | . | TRBV13 | TRBD2 | CASSLGGAPYISGGETQYF | TGTGCCAGCAGCTTAGGCGGGGCCCCCTATATTAGCGGGGGTGAGACCCAGTACTTC
TRBJ2-5 | . | TRBV7-8 | . | CASSSPSAGNQETQYF | TGTGCCAGCAGCTCCCCCTCTGCGGGGAATCAAGAGACCCAGTACTTC
TRBJ1-2 | . | TRBV7-2 | . | CASSLGPATTYGYTF | TGTGCCAGCAGCTTGGGGCCAGCTACGACCTATGGCTACACCTTC
TRBJ1-1 | . | TRBV14 | TRBD1 | CASSLQGMRTEAFF | TGTGCCAGCAGCCTACAGGGGATGCGCACTGAAGCTTTCTTT
TRBJ1-6 | . | TRBV9 | TRBD1 | CASSGGQRSYNSPLHF | TGTGCCAGCAGCGGGGGACAGCGTTCCTATAATTCACCCCTCCACTTT
TRBJ2-2 | . | TRBV10-3 | . | CAISELATGSTGELFF | TGTGCCATCAGTGAGTTAGCTACCGGCAGCACCGGGGAGCTGTTTTTT
TRBJ1-2 | . | TRBV5-1 | TRBD1 | CASSQGDYGYTF | TGCGCCAGCAGCCAGGGGGACTATGGCTACACCTTC
TRBJ2-2 | . | TRBV14 | TRBD2 | CASSQAGGGNTGELFF | TGTGCCAGCAGCCAAGCTGGGGGGGGAAACACCGGGGAGCTGTTTTTT
TRBJ2-3 | . | TRBV19 | TRBD2 | CASSGTSAPSTDTQYF | TGTGCCAGTTCGGGGACTAGCGCACCTAGCACAGATACGCAGTATTTT
TRBJ1-5 | . | TRBV27 | TRBD1 | CASSYSRTGYYSNQPQHF | TGTGCCAGCAGTTACTCCCGGACAGGGTATTATAGCAATCAGCCCCAGCATTTT
TRBJ2-5 | . | TRBV11-3 | . | CATSGGRAQETQYF | TGTGCCACCTCGGGGGGCAGGGCCCAAGAGACCCAGTACTTC
TRBJ1-5 | . | TRBV4-1 | TRBD1 | CASSQDRGSNQPQHF | TGCGCCAGCAGCCAAGACAGGGGGAGCAATCAGCCCCAGCATTTT
TRBJ1-1 | few | TRBV5-1 | . | CASSSDRYGAFF | TGCGCCAGCAGCTCAGACAGATACGGAGCTTTCTTT
TRBJ1-2 | . | TRBV7-2 | TRBD1 | CASSISTGGSYGYTF | TGTGCCAGCAGCATTAGTACAGGGGGCTCCTATGGCTACACCTTC
TRBJ1-5 | . | TRBV6-1 | . | CASSEKGQSWDRQPQHF | TGTGCCAGCAGTGAAAAAGGACAGAGTTGGGACCGCCAGCCCCAGCATTTT
TRBJ2-7 | . | TRBV30 | . | CAWSVSGVEQYF | TGTGCCTGGAGTGTCTCAGGGGTTGAGCAGTACTTC
TRBJ2-3 | . | TRBV15 | . | CATSGAPWSTDTQYF | TGTGCCACCAGCGGGGCTCCTTGGAGCACAGATACGCAGTATTTT
TRBJ1-1 | few | TRBV6-1 | TRBD1 | CASSPQGAAGAFF | TGTGCCAGCAGTCCCCAGGGGGCGGCAGGAGCTTTCTTT
TRBJ1-6 | . | TRBV18 | TRBD1 | CASSPGQGTSSPLHF | TGTGCCAGCTCGCCAGGACAGGGAACCTCTTCACCCCTCCACTTT
TRBJ2-1 | . | TRBV11-3 | TRBD2 | CASSLRLAGGNEQFF | TGTGCCAGCAGCTTAAGACTAGCGGGGGGCAATGAGCAGTTCTTC
TRBJ1-4 | . | TRBV4-3 | . | CASSQDRGRGNEKLFF | TGCGCCAGCAGCCAAGATCGGGGCAGGGGTAATGAAAAACTGTTTTTT
TRBJ1-5 | . | TRBV19 | . | CASSIGAGAWISNQPQHF | TGTGCCAGTAGTATAGGGGCAGGGGCATGGATAAGCAATCAGCCCCAGCATTTT
TRBJ1-2 | . | TRBV5-4 | . | CASSLGGRTGYTF | TGTGCCAGCAGCTTAGGGGGACGCACAGGCTACACCTTC
TRBJ1-1 | . | TRBV6-5 | . | CASSYGWGVNTEAFF | TGTGCCAGCAGTTATGGGTGGGGGGTGAACACTGAAGCTTTCTTT
TRBJ2-7 | . | TRBV27 | . | CASSLHPLRVYEQYF | TGTGCCAGCAGTTTACATCCTCTGCGGGTCTACGAGCAGTACTTC
TRBJ2-7 | . | TRBV25-1 | . | CASSGGGGFYEQYF | TGTGCCAGCAGTGGGGGTGGAGGGTTCTACGAGCAGTACTTC
TRBJ1-1 | . | TRBV15 | . | CATSKDRLNTEAFF | TGTGCCACCAGCAAAGACCGGTTGAACACTGAAGCTTTCTTT
TRBJ2-1 | . | TRBV25-1 | TRBD2 | CASSEYGGGRNEQFF | TGTGCCAGCAGTGAATACGGGGGGGGGAGAAATGAGCAGTTCTTC
TRBJ2-3 | . | TRBV11-1 | . | CASSLGQSTDTQYF | TGTGCCAGCAGCTTAGGACAGAGCACAGATACGCAGTATTTT
TRBJ1-1 | . | TRBV30 | . | CAWSGGVMNTEAFF | TGTGCCTGGAGCGGGGGGGTCATGAACACTGAAGCTTTCTTT
TRBJ1-3 | . | TRBV7-9 | . | CASTRDTENTIYF | TGTGCCAGTACTCGAGACACCGAAAACACCATATATTTT
TRBJ2-5 | . | TRBV7-2 | . | CASSAGLGPVETQYF | TGTGCCAGCAGCGCCGGCCTGGGCCCCGTAGAGACCCAGTACTTC
TRBJ1-5 | . | TRBV15 | . | CATSRDLFTRGQPQHF | TGTGCCACCAGCAGAGATCTGTTTACCAGGGGTCAGCCCCAGCATTTT
TRBJ2-1 | once | TRBV7-8 | . | CASSLALPGVAYNEQFF | TGTGCCAGCAGCTTAGCGTTGCCAGGGGTCGCCTACAATGAGCAGTTCTTC